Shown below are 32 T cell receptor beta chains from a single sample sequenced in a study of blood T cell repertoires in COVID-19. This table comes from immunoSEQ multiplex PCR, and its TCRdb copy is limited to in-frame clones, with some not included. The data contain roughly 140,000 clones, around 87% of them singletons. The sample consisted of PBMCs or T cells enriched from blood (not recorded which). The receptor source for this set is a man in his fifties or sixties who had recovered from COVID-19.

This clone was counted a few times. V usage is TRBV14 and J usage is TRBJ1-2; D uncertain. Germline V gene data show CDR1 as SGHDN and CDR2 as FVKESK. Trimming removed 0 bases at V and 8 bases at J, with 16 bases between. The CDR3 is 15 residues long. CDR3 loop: CASSQDRTTPGGYTF. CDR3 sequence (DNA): TGTGCCAGCAGCCAAGATAGGACTACCCCCGGAGGCTACACCTTC. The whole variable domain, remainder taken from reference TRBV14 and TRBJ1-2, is EAGVTQFPSHSVIEKGQTVTLRCDPISGHDNLYWYRRVMGKEIKFLLHFVKESKQDESGMPNNRFLAERTGGTYSTLKVQPAELEDSGVYFCASSQDRTTPGGYTFGSGTRLTVV.

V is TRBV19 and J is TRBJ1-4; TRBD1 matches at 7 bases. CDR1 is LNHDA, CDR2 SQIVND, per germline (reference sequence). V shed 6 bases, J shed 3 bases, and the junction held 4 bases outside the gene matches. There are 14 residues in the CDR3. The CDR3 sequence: CASSRQGPNEKLFF. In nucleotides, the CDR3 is TGTGCCAGTAGCCGACAGGGACCTAATGAAAAACTGTTTTTT.

Here the CDR3 reads CASRTGTGGYEQYF. DNA for the CDR3: TGTGCCAGCAGGACCGGGACAGGGGGCTACGAGCAGTACTTC. The chain joins TRBV6-5 to TRBJ2-7, with 11 bases lining up with TRBD1. Germline V lookup: CDR1 MNHEY, CDR2 SVGAGI. The CDR3 covers 14 residues. With V trimmed by 6 bases and J by 3 bases, 4 bases remained unmatched.

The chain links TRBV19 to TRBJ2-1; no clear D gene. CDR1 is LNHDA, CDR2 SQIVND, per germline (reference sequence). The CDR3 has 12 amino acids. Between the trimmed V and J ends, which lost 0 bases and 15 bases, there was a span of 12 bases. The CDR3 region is CASSIEGRKLFF. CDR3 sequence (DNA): TGTGCCAGTAGTATAGAGGGCAGAAAACTGTTCTTC.

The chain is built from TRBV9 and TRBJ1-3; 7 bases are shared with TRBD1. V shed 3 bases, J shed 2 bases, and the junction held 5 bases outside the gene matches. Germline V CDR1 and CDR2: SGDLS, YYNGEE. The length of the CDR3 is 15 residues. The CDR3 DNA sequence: TGTGCCAGCAGCGCCTTGGGACAGCCTGGAAACACCATATATTTT. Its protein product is CASSALGQPGNTIYF.

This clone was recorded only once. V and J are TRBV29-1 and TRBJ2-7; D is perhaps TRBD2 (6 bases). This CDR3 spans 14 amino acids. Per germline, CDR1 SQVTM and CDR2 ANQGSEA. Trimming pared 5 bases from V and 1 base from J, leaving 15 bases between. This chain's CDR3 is CSVKTGGKSYEQYF. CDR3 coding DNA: TGCAGCGTTAAGACTGGCGGGAAGTCCTACGAGCAGTACTTC.

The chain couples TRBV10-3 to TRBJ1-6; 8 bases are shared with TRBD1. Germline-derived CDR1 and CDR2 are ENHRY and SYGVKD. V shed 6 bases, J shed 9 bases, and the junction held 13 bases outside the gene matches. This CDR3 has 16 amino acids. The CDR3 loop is CAISADRGQGFSPLHF. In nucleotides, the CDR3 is TGTGCCATCAGCGCAGACAGAGGACAGGGTTTTTCACCCCTCCACTTT.

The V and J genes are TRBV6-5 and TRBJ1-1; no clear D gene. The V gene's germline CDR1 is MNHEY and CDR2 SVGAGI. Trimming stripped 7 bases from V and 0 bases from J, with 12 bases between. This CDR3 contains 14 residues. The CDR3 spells CASTRKTMNTEAFF. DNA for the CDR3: TGTGCCAGCACGCGCAAAACTATGAACACTGAAGCTTTCTTT.

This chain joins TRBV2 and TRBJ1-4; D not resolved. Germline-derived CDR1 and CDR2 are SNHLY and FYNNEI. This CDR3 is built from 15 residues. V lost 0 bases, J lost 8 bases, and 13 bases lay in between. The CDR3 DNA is TGTGCCAGCAGTGAAGCTCTACCCCCGGGGGAAAAACTGTTTTTT. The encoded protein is CASSEALPPGEKLFF.

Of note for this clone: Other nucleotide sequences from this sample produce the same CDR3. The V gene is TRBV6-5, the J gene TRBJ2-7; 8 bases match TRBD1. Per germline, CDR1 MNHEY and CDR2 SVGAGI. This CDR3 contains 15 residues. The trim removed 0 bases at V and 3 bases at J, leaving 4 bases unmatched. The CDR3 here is CASSYSSGGLYEQYF. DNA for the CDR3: TGTGCCAGCAGTTACTCTTCAGGGGGCCTCTACGAGCAGTACTTC.

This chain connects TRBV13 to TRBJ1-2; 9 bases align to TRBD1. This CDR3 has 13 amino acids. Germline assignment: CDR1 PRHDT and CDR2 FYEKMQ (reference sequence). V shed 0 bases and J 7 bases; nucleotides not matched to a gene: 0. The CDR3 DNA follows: TGTGCCAGCAGCTTAGGGGACAGGGGTGGCTACACCTTC. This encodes CASSLGDRGGYTF.

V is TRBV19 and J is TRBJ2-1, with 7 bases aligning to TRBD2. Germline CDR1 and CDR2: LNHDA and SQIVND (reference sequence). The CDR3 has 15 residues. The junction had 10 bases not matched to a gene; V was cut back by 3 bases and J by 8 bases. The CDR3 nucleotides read TGTGCCAGTAGTATTCGCCCAGCGGGAAGAGATGAGCAGTTCTTC. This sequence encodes CASSIRPAGRDEQFF.

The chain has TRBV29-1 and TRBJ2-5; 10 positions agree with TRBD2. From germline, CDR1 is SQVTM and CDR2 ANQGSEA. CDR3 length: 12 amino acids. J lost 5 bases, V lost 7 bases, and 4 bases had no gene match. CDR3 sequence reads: CSGSSGSETQYF. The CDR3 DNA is TGCAGCGGATCTAGCGGGAGTGAGACCCAGTACTTC.

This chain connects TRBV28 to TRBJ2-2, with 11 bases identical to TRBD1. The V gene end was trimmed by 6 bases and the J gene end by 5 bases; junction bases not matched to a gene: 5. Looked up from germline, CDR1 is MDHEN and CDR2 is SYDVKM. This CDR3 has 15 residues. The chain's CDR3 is CASRSGTGGTGELFF. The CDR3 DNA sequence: TGTGCCAGCAGGTCCGGGACAGGGGGTACCGGGGAGCTGTTTTTT.

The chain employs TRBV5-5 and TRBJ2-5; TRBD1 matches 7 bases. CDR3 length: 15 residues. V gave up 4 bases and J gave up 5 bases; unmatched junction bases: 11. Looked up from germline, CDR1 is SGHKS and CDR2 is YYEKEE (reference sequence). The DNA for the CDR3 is TGTGCCAGCAGCCCCGGACAGGCGGCTCGGGAGACCCAGTACTTC. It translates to CASSPGQAARETQYF.

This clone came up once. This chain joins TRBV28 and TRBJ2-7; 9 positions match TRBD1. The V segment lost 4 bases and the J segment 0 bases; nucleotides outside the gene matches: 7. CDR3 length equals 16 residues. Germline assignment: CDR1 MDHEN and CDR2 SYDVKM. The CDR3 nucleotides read TGTGCCAGCAGTTCCACCGGACAGGGGAACTCCTACGAGCAGTACTTC. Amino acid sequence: CASSSTGQGNSYEQYF.

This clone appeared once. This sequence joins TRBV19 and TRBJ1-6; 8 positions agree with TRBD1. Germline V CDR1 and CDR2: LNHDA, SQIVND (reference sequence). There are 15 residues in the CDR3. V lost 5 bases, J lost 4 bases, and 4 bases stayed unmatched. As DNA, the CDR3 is TGTGCCAGTAGTCTTGACAGGGGTTATAATTCACCCCTCCACTTT. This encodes CASSLDRGYNSPLHF.

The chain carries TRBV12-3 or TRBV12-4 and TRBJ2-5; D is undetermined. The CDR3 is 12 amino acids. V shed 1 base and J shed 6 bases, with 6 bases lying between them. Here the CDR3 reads CASSLVVQTQYF. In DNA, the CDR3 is TGTGCCAGCAGTTTAGTCGTTCAGACCCAGTACTTC.

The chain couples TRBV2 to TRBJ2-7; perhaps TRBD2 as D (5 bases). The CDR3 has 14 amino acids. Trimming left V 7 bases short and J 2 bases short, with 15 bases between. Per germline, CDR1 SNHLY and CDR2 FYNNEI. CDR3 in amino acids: CASNPIATAYEQYF. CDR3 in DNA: TGTGCCAGCAACCCGATAGCGACTGCCTACGAGCAGTACTTC.

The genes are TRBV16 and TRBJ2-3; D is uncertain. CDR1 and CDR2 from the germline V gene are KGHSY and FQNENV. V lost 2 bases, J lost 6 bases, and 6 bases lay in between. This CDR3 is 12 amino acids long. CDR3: CASSQVVDTQYF. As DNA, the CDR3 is TGTGCCAGCAGCCAAGTCGTTGATACGCAGTATTTT.

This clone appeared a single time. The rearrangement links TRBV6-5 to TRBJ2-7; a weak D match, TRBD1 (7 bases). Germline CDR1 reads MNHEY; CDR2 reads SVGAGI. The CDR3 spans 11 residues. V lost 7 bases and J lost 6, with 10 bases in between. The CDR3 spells CASNRGGEQYF. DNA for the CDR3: TGTGCCAGCAACAGGGGAGGCGAGCAGTACTTC.

Here the CDR3 DNA reads TGCGCCAGCAGCTTGGAGCGCTCCGATACGCAGTATTTT. Protein product: CASSLERSDTQYF. The chain carries TRBV5-1 and TRBJ2-3; D is ambiguous. The germline V and J ends were trimmed by 0 bases and 6 bases, with 8 bases remaining between them. Germline CDR1 reads SGHRS; CDR2 reads YFSETQ. The length of the CDR3 is 13 residues.

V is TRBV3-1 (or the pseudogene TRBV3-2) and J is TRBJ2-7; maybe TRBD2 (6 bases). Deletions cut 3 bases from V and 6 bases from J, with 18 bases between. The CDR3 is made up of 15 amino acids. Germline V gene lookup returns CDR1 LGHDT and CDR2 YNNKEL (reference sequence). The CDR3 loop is CASSQNRAGSSEQYF. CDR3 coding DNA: TGTGCCAGCAGCCAGAACCGGGCGGGATCTAGCGAGCAGTACTTC.

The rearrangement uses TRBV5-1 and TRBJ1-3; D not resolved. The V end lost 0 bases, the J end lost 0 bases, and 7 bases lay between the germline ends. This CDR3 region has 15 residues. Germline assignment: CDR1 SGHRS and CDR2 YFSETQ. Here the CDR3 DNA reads TGCGCCAGCAGCTTGGGAAGCCTCTCTGGAAACACCATATATTTT. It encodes CASSLGSLSGNTIYF.

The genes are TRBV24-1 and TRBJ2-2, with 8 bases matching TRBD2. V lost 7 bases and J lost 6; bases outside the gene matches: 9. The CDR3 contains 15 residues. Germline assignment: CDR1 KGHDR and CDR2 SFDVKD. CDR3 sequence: CATSAGTRGPGELFF. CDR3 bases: TGTGCCACCAGCGCCGGGACTAGGGGCCCCGGGGAGCTGTTTTTT.

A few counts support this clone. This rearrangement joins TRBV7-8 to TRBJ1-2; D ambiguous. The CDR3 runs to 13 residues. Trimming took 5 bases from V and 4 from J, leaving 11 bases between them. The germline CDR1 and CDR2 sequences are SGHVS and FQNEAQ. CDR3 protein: CASSPLGGYGYTF. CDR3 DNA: TGTGCCAGCAGCCCCCTGGGAGGCTATGGCTACACCTTC.

CDR3 in DNA: TGTGCCAGCAGCGGACTTCCCCGTACAGATACGCAGTATTTT. Its protein product is CASSGLPRTDTQYF. The rearrangement links TRBV9 to TRBJ2-3, with D unresolved. The CDR3 runs 14 residues. Germline values: CDR1 SGDLS, CDR2 YYNGEE. V lost 3 bases and J 3 bases, leaving 11 bases between the germline ends.

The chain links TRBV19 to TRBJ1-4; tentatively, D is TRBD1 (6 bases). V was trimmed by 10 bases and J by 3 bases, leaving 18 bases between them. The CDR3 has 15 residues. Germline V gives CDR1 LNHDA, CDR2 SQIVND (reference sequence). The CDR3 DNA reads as TGTGCCACCCAACAGGGTTTTGGACCTAATGAAAAACTGTTTTTT. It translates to CATQQGFGPNEKLFF.

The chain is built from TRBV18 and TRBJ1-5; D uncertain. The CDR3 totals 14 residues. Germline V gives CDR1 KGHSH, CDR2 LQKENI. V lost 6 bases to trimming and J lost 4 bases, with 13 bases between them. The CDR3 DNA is TGTGCCAGCTCGCCTGGTGCTAAAAATCAGCCCCAGCATTTT. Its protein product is CASSPGAKNQPQHF.

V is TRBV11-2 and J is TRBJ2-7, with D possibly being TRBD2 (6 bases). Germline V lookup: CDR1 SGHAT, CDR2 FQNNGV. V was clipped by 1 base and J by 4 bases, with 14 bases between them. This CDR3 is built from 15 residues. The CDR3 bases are TGTGCCAGCAGCTTAGTATGGGCAGGGACTTACGAGCAGTACTTC. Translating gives CASSLVWAGTYEQYF.

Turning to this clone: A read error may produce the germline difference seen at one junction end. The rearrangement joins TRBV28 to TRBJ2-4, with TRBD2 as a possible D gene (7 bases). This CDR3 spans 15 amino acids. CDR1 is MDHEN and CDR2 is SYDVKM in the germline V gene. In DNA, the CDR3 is TGTCCCAGCGGAGCGAGGGGGGGGCCCAAAAACATTCAGTACTTC. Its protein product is CPSGARGGPKNIQYF. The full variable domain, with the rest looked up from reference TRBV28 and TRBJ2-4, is DVKVTQSSRYLVKRTGEKVFLECVQDMDHENMFWYRQDPGLGLRLIYFSYDVKMKEKGDIPEGYSVSREKKERFSLILESASTNQTSMYLCPSGARGGPKNIQYFGAGTRLSVL.

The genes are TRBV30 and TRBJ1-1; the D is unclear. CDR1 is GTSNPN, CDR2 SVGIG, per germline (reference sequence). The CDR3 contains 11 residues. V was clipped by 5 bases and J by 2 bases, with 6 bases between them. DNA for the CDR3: TGTGCCTGGGGTCTAAACACTGAAGCTTTCTTT. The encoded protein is CAWGLNTEAFF.